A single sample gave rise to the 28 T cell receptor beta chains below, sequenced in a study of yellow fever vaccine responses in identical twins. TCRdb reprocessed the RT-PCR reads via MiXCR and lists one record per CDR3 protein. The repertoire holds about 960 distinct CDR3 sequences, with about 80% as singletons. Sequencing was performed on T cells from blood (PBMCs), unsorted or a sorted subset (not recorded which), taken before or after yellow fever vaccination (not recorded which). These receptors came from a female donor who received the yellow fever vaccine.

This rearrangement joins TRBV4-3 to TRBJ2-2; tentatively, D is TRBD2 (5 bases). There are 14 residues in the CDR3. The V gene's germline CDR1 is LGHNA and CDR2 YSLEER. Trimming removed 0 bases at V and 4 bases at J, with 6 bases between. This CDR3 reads CASSQESGTGELFF. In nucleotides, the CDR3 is TGCGCCAGCAGCCAAGAAAGCGGCACCGGGGAGCTGTTTTTT.

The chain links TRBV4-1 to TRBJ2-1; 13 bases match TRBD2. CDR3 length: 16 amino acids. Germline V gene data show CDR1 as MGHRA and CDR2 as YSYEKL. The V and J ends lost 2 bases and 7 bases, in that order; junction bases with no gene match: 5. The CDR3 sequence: CASSQLGTSGINEQFF. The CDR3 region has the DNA TGCGCCAGCAGCCAATTAGGGACTAGCGGGATTAATGAGCAGTTCTTC.

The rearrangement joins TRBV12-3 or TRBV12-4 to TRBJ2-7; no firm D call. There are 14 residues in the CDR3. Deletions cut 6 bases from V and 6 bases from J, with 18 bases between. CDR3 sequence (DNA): TGTGCCAGCAGCTCCCTAGTCGAGGTATCCGAGCAGTACTTC. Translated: CASSSLVEVSEQYF.

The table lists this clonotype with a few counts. The CDR3 DNA reads as TGTGCCAGCAGTGAACCGGGGACTAGCGGGAGCAATGAGCAGTTCTTC. Translated, it gives CASSEPGTSGSNEQFF. The J gene is TRBJ2-1, the V gene TRBV25-1; 14 bases line up with TRBD2. CDR1 and CDR2 (germline): MGHDK, SYGVNS. The CDR3 is made up of 16 amino acids. V was pared by 2 bases and J by 6 bases, with 3 bases of the junction left unmatched. Together with reference TRBV25-1 and TRBJ2-1, the CDR3 gives the full variable domain: EADIYQTPRYLVIGTGKKITLECSQTMGHDKMYWYQQDPGMELHLIHYSYGVNSTEKGDLSSESTVSRIRTEHFPLTLESARPSHTSQYLCASSEPGTSGSNEQFFGPGTRLTVL.

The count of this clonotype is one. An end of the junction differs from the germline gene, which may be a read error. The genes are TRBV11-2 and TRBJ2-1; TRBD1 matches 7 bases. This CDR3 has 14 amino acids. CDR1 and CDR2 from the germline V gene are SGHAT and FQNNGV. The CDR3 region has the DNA TGTGCCAGCAGCTTGGGACAGTCCTACGATGAGCAGTTCTTC. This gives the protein CASSLGQSYDEQFF.

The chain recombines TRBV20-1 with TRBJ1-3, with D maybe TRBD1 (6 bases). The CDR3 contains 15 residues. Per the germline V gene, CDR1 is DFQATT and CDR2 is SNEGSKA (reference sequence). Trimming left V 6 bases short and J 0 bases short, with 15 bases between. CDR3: CSALGTLSSGNTIYF. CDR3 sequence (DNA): TGCAGTGCCCTCGGGACATTGAGCTCTGGAAACACCATATATTTT.

CDR3 sequence: CASSYGRTGSYEQYF. For the CDR3, the DNA is TGTGCCAGCAGCTACGGGCGGACTGGCTCCTACGAGCAGTACTTC. V is TRBV6-2 or TRBV6-3 and J is TRBJ2-7; tentatively, D is TRBD2 (5 bases). This CDR3 is 15 amino acids long. Germline lookup yields CDR1 MNHEY and CDR2 SVGEGT. The V end was cut by 6 bases, the J end by 0 bases, with 15 bases between.

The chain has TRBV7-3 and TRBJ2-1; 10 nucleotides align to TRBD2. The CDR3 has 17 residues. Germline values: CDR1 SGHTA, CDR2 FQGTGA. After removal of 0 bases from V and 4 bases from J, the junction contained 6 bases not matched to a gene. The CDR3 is CASSLTHPSGGYNEQFF. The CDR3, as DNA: TGTGCCAGCAGCTTAACGCACCCTAGCGGGGGTTACAATGAGCAGTTCTTC.

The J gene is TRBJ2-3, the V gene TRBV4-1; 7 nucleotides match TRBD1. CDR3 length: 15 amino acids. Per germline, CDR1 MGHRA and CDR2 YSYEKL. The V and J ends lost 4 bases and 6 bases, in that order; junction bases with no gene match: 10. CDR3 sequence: CASSPLSEGADTQYF. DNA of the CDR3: TGCGCCAGCAGCCCCTTGTCCGAGGGGGCGGATACGCAGTATTTT.

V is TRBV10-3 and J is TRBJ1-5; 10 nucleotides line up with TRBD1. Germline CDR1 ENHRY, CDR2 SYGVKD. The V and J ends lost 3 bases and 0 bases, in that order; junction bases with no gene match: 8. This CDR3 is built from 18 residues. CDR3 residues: CAISESRTGGYSNQPQHF. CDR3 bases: TGTGCCATCAGTGAATCGAGGACAGGGGGTTATAGCAATCAGCCCCAGCATTTT.

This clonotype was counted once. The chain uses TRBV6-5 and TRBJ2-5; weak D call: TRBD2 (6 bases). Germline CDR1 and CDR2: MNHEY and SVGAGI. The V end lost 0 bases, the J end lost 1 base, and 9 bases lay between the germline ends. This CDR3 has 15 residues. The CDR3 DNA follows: TGTGCCAGCAGTTACTCGTTTAGCGGCCAAGAGACCCAGTACTTC. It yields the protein CASSYSFSGQETQYF.

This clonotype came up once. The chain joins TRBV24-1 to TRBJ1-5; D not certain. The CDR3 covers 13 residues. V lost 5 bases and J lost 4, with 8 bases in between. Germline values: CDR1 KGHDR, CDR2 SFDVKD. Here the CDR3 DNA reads TGTGCCACCAGTGTCGACCGAAATCAGCCCCAGCATTTT. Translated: CATSVDRNQPQHF.

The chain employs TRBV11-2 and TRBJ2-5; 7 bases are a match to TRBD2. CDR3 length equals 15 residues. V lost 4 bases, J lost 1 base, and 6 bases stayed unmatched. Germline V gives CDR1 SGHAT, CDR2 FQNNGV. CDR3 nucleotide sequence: TGTGCCAGCAGCTCCGGACTAGTAATCCAAGAGACCCAGTACTTC. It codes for CASSSGLVIQETQYF.

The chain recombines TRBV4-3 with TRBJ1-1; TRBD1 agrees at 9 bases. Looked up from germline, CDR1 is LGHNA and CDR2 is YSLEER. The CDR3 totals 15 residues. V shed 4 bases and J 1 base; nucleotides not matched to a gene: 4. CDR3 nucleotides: TGCGCCAGCAGCCGAGGGACAGGGTGGAACACTGAAGCTTTCTTT. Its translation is CASSRGTGWNTEAFF.

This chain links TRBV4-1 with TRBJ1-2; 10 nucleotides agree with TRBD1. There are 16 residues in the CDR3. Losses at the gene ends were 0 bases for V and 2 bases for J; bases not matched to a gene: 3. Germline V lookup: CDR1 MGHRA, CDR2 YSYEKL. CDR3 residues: CASSQEETGGNYGYTF. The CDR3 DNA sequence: TGCGCCAGCAGCCAAGAGGAGACAGGGGGCAACTATGGCTACACCTTC.

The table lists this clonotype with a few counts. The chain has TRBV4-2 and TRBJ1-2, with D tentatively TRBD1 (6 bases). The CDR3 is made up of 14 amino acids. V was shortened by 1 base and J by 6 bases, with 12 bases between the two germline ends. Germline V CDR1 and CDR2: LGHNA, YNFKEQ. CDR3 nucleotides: TGTGCCAGCAGCCAAGGGGAGGGGGGCCATGGCTACACCTTC. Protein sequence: CASSQGEGGHGYTF.

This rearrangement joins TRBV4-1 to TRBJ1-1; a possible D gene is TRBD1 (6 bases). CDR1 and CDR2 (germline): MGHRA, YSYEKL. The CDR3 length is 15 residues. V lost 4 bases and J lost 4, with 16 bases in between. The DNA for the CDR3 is TGCGCCAGCAGCCTAGAGTACAGGGAGGGCACTGAAGCTTTCTTT. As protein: CASSLEYREGTEAFF.

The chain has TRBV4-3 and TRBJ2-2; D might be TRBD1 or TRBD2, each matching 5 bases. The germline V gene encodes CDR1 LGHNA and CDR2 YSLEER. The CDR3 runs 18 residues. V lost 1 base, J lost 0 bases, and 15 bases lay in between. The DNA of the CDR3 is TGCGCCAGCAGCCAAGTCTCCCTTGGGGGAGCGAACACCGGGGAGCTGTTTTTT. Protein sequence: CASSQVSLGGANTGELFF.

The CDR3 protein is CASSPSQGQGISPLHF. In DNA form, the CDR3 reads TGTGCCAGCAGCCCGAGTCAGGGACAGGGTATCTCACCCCTCCACTTT. The rearrangement uses TRBV4-2 and TRBJ1-6, with 9 bases lining up with TRBD1. The ends lost 4 bases at V and 10 bases at J; junction bases unmatched: 11. From germline, CDR1 is LGHNA and CDR2 YNFKEQ. The CDR3 is 16 residues long.

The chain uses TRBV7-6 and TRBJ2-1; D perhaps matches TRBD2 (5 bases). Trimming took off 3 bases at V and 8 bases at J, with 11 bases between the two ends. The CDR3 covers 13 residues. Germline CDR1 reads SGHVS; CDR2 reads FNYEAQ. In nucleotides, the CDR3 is TGTGCCAGCAGCTTGCTGGGGAGAGATGAGCAGTTCTTC. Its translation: CASSLLGRDEQFF. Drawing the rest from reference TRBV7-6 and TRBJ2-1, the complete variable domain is GAGVSQSPRYKVTKRGQDVALRCDPISGHVSLYWYRQALGQGPEFLTYFNYEAQQDKSGLPNDRFSAERPEGSISTLTIQRTEQRDSAMYRCASSLLGRDEQFFGPGTRLTVL.

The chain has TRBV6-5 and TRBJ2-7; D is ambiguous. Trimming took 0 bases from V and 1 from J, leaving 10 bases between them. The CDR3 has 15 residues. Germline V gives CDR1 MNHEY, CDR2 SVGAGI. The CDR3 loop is CASSYSMDGSYEQYV. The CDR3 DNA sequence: TGTGCCAGCAGTTACTCGATGGACGGTTCCTACGAGCAGTACGTC.

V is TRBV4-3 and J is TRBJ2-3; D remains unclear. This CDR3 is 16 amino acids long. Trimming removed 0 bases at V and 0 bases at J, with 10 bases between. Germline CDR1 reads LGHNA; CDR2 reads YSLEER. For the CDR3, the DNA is TGCGCCAGCAGCCAAGATCTCCCCCCTAGCACAGATACGCAGTATTTT. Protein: CASSQDLPPSTDTQYF.

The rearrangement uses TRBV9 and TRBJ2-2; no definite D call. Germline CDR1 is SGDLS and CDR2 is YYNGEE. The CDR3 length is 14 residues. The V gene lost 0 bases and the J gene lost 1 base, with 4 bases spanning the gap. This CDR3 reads CASSVAENTGELFF. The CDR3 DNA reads TGTGCCAGCAGCGTAGCCGAGAACACCGGGGAGCTGTTTTTT.

The CDR3 protein is CSVGPGTSGRADEQYF. CDR3 DNA: TGCAGCGTTGGGCCCGGGACTAGCGGGAGGGCCGACGAGCAGTACTTC. This rearrangement joins TRBV29-1 to TRBJ2-7; TRBD2 agrees at 16 bases. The germline CDR1 and CDR2 sequences are SQVTM and ANQGSEA. Trimming removed 4 bases from V and 5 bases from J; junction bases left unmatched: 8. This CDR3 has 16 amino acids.

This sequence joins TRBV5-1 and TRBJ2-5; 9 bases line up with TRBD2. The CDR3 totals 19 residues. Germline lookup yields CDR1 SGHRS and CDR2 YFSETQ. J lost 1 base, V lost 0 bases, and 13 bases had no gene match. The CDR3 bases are TGCGCCAGCAGCTTGGACGCGGGGGGGTTTTTACCATCCCAAGAGACCCAGTACTTC. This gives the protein CASSLDAGGFLPSQETQYF.

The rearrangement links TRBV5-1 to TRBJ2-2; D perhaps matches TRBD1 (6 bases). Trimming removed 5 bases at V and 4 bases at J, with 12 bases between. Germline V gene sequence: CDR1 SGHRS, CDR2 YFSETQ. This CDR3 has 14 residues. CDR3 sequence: CASSWTAATGELFF. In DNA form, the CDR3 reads TGCGCCAGCAGTTGGACAGCGGCCACCGGGGAGCTGTTTTTT.

The CDR3 sequence: CASSFVAGTYEQYF. In DNA form, the CDR3 reads TGTGCCAGCAGCTTCGTGGCAGGGACCTACGAGCAGTACTTC. This chain joins TRBV7-9 and TRBJ2-7; perhaps TRBD1 as D (5 bases). The CDR3 is 14 amino acids. Germline CDR1 and CDR2: SEHNR and FQNEAQ (reference sequence). Trimming took 3 bases from V and 2 from J, leaving 11 bases between them.

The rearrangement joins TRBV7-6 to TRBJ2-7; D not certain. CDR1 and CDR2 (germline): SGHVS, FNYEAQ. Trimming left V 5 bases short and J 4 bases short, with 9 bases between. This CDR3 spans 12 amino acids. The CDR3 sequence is CASSQGFYEQYF. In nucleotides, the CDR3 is TGTGCCAGCAGCCAAGGGTTTTACGAGCAGTACTTC.